This T cell receptor beta chain was recovered during a study of T-cell memory formation after mild COVID-19. General observations from the study: There were some responding clones in pre-infection memory, which suggested that cross-reactive memory had joined.

In the case of this clonotype: Its antigen is unknown.

J gave up 5 bases and V 8 bases, and 6 bases lay outside the gene matches. Per the germline V gene, CDR1 is SGHTA and CDR2 is FQGNSA. The CDR3 runs to 13 residues. TCRdb re-called the 5' RACE reads with MiXCR, one entry per CDR3 protein. The sample has approximately 260,000 distinct CDR3 sequences, around 15% seen once. The source is a young man who had mild COVID-19 (a few samples of this study predate the infection). Cell type and time point are not known. This chain joins TRBV7-2 and TRBJ1-1; 9 positions agree with TRBD1. What was sequenced was PBMCs or a T cell subset sorted from them (not recorded which). The CDR3 is CASGDRVRTEAFF. CDR3 nucleotide sequence: TGTGCCAGCGGGGACAGGGTTCGGACTGAAGCTTTCTTT.